This TCR beta chain is drawn from a study of tissue T cells after allogeneic stem cell transplantation. Study-level background: Recipient PBMCs from before transplant existed for five GVHD patients. Overall study findings and caveats: Limitations included a small, clinically heterogeneous cohort and limited sampling depth.

Comment on this clone: Its antigen is currently unknown.

Assay: immunoSEQ multiplex PCR; the TCRdb copy retains only in-frame clones and omits some. The sample has about 43,000 clones, roughly 92% seen once. J was trimmed by 5 bases and V by 1 base; bases with no gene match: 3. The CDR3 is made up of 16 amino acids. The V gene's germline CDR1 is MNHNS and CDR2 SASEGT. The TCR comes from a woman aged 35 to 70 who later had graft-versus-host disease after an allogeneic stem cell transplant. This material consisted of blood, taken before transplantation. The chain recombines TRBV6-1 with TRBJ2-3, with 13 positions matching TRBD2. The CDR3 spells CASSEGRLAGGDTQYF. The CDR3 nucleotides read TGTGCCAGCAGTGAAGGTCGACTAGCGGGAGGAGATACGCAGTATTTT.